The rows below give T cell receptor beta chains drawn from one sample of a study of blood T cell repertoires in COVID-19. Method: immunoSEQ multiplex PCR; TCRdb's copy keeps in-frame clones and lacks some. The data hold a few hundred thousand clones, with roughly 85% observed a single time. Sequencing input: peripheral blood. These receptors were collected from a man between 18 and 35 years old with active or convalescent COVID-19. CDR3s include the opening cysteine and the closing phenylalanine or tryptophan. Fields, in order: V gene, D gene, clone size, J gene, CDR3 protein, CDR3 DNA. D genes are given only for firm matches. Only part of the rows carry a size: once, few, many, or a class if the clone is expanded.

TRBV11-2,TRBD1,once,TRBJ1-2,CASSLRQGGGYTF,TGTGCCAGCAGCCTTAGACAGGGGGGTGGCTACACCTTC
TRBV10-3,TRBD2,.,TRBJ2-1,CAISGTSGSSYNEQFF,TGTGCCATCAGTGGGACTAGCGGTAGCTCCTACAATGAGCAGTTCTTC
TRBV5-5,.,.,TRBJ1-1,CASSPGGGSTEAFF,TGTGCCAGCAGCCCCGGTGGAGGGAGCACTGAAGCTTTCTTT
TRBV27,.,.,TRBJ1-2,CASSLEDRAGLRHGYTF,TGTGCCAGCAGTTTAGAGGATCGGGCGGGTCTGCGGCATGGCTACACCTTC
TRBV9,TRBD1,.,TRBJ2-1,CASSVGPKPGQGGEQFF,TGTGCCAGCAGCGTAGGGCCTAAACCGGGACAGGGAGGTGAGCAGTTCTTC
TRBV29-1,TRBD2,.,TRBJ2-7,CSYRTRSSYEQYF,TGCAGCTACCGGACTAGGAGCTCCTACGAGCAGTACTTC
TRBV19,TRBD1,.,TRBJ2-7,CASSTLGQGSEQYF,TGTGCCAGTAGTACGCTAGGACAGGGTTCCGAGCAGTACTTC
TRBV7-3,TRBD2,.,TRBJ2-3,CASSLTAGGPTDTQYF,TGTGCCAGCAGCCTCACAGCGGGGGGGCCCACCGATACGCAGTATTTT
TRBV19,TRBD1,.,TRBJ1-2,CASSNRDRVGYTF,TGTGCCAGTAGCAACCGGGACAGGGTCGGCTACACCTTC
TRBV18,TRBD1,once,TRBJ1-1,CASSPDRGLNTEAFF,TGTGCCAGCTCACCGGACAGGGGGCTGAACACTGAAGCTTTCTTT
TRBV6-5,TRBD1,.,TRBJ1-2,CASQTGGHGYTF,TGTGCCAGCCAGACAGGGGGCCATGGCTACACCTTC
TRBV23-1,TRBD1,.,TRBJ1-6,CASSRIGTANSPLHF,TGCGCCAGCAGTCGAATCGGGACAGCCAATTCACCCCTCCACTTT
TRBV18,.,.,TRBJ1-2,CASSPSIALDGYTF,TGTGCCAGCTCACCATCAATAGCCTTGGATGGCTACACCTTC
TRBV11-2,TRBD2,.,TRBJ2-7,CASSPPRAEAGAYEQYF,TGTGCCAGCAGCCCCCCCCGCGCGGAAGCGGGAGCCTACGAGCAGTACTTC
TRBV19,TRBD2,.,TRBJ2-1,CASSPLAGGNNEQFF,TGTGCCAGTAGTCCCCTAGCGGGGGGGAACAATGAGCAGTTCTTC
TRBV9,TRBD1,.,TRBJ1-2,CASSTRQGSNYGYTF,TGTGCCAGCAGCACCCGACAGGGATCTAACTATGGCTACACCTTC
TRBV5-6,TRBD1,few,TRBJ1-5,CASSYRQGRYSNQPQHF,TGTGCCAGCAGTTATCGACAGGGGCGATATAGCAATCAGCCCCAGCATTTT
TRBV19,TRBD2,.,TRBJ2-1,CASTGRNNEQFF,TGTGCCAGTACCGGGAGGAACAATGAGCAGTTCTTC
TRBV12-3/TRBV12-4,.,.,TRBJ2-1,CASSPPTYNEQFF,TGTGCCAGCAGTCCCCCAACTTACAATGAGCAGTTCTTC
TRBV9,.,.,TRBJ1-2,CANSQGLYGYTF,TGTGCCAACTCACAGGGTCTCTATGGCTACACCTTC
TRBV5-6,.,.,TRBJ1-1,CASSGGRLAEAFF,TGTGCCAGCAGCGGCGGGAGGCTCGCTGAAGCTTTCTTT
TRBV20-1,TRBD1,.,TRBJ2-7,CSASPSGGSYEQYF,TGCAGTGCTAGTCCCTCAGGGGGCTCCTACGAGCAGTACTTC
TRBV5-1,TRBD1,.,TRBJ1-6,CASSQTGGYDSPLHF,TGCGCCAGCAGCCAGACAGGGGGATACGATTCACCCCTCCACTTT
TRBV5-8,TRBD1,.,TRBJ1-1,CASSFAGGFTEAFF,TGTGCCAGCAGCTTTGCAGGGGGGTTCACTGAAGCTTTCTTT
TRBV4-3,.,.,TRBJ1-2,CASSQSAGANYGYTF,TGCGCCAGCAGCCAAAGCGCAGGGGCTAACTATGGCTACACCTTC
TRBV10-1,TRBD2,.,TRBJ2-1,CATSLGTSGGREQFF,TGCGCCACCAGCCTCGGGACTAGCGGGGGTAGGGAGCAGTTCTTC
TRBV10-3,TRBD1,once,TRBJ2-2,CAISESGTGNTGELFF,TGTGCCATCAGTGAGTCTGGGACAGGAAACACCGGGGAGCTGTTTTTT
TRBV7-8,TRBD1,.,TRBJ1-4,CASSLGDRPAEKLFF,TGTGCCAGCAGCTTAGGGGACAGGCCTGCTGAAAAACTGTTTTTT
TRBV19,.,.,TRBJ1-3,CASSITGTGNTIYF,TGTGCCAGTAGTATAACGGGGACTGGAAACACCATATATTTT
TRBV10-3,TRBD2,few,TRBJ2-7,CAISESRTSASYEQYF,TGTGCCATCAGTGAGTCGAGGACTAGCGCCTCCTACGAGCAGTACTTC
TRBV5-8,.,.,TRBJ2-7,CASSVRDSEQYF,TGTGCCAGCAGCGTCAGGGATTCCGAGCAGTACTTC
TRBV19,.,.,TRBJ1-2,CASSGQSPDYGYTF,TGTGCCAGTAGTGGACAATCTCCGGACTATGGCTACACCTTC
TRBV7-3,.,.,TRBJ2-1,CASSSPPSAVSSYNEQFF,TGTGCCAGCAGCTCCCCACCAAGTGCGGTAAGCTCCTACAATGAGCAGTTCTTC
TRBV19,TRBD1,.,TRBJ1-5,CASSVTGGNQPQHF,TGTGCCAGTAGCGTTACAGGGGGGAATCAGCCCCAGCATTTT
TRBV3-1/TRBV3-2,TRBD2,.,TRBJ2-2,CASSQVAEGLAESTGELFF,TGTGCCAGCAGCCAAGTGGCAGAGGGACTAGCGGAGAGCACCGGGGAGCTGTTTTTT
TRBV9,.,.,TRBJ2-1,CASSGYNNEQFF,TGTGCCAGCAGCGGATACAACAATGAGCAGTTCTTC
TRBV21-1,.,.,TRBJ2-5,CASSKIEAGGWETQYF,TGTGCCAGCAGCAAAATCGAGGCAGGGGGCTGGGAGACCCAGTACTTC
TRBV30,.,.,TRBJ1-5,CAWSPGWDQPQHF,TGTGCCTGGAGTCCAGGGTGGGATCAGCCCCAGCATTTT
TRBV6-5,TRBD2,.,TRBJ2-1,CASSYGREGRYNEQFF,TGTGCCAGCAGTTACGGGCGGGAGGGCCGGTACAATGAGCAGTTCTTC
TRBV7-2,.,.,TRBJ1-1,CASSIQGINTEAFF,TGTGCCAGCAGCATCCAGGGGATTAACACTGAAGCTTTCTTT
TRBV20-1,.,.,TRBJ2-1,CSARGDYEQFF,TGCAGTGCTAGAGGTGACTATGAGCAGTTCTTC
TRBV7-6,TRBD2,.,TRBJ2-2,CASSALAGGTGELFF,TGTGCCAGCAGCGCACTAGCGGGAGGCACCGGGGAGCTGTTTTTT
TRBV6-1,TRBD1,.,TRBJ1-2,CASSEDPGGNYGYTF,TGTGCCAGCAGTGAAGATCCAGGGGGCAACTATGGCTACACCTTC
TRBV4-2,TRBD1,.,TRBJ2-7,CASSQPGTVSYEQYF,TGTGCCAGCAGCCAGCCCGGGACAGTTAGCTACGAGCAGTACTTC
TRBV7-9,.,.,TRBJ1-1,CASSFGINTEAFF,TGTGCCAGCAGCTTCGGGATCAACACTGAAGCTTTCTTT
TRBV24-1,.,.,TRBJ2-5,CATSDLGRGPNQETQYF,TGTGCCACCAGTGATTTGGGCAGAGGCCCGAACCAAGAGACCCAGTACTTC
TRBV11-1,TRBD1,.,TRBJ2-5,CASSFSSGTVKETQYF,TGTGCCAGCAGCTTCTCCTCCGGGACAGTAAAAGAGACCCAGTACTTC
TRBV7-2,.,.,TRBJ2-3,CASSSLGRDTQYF,TGTGCCAGCAGCTCCCTCGGTAGAGATACGCAGTATTTT
TRBV6-1,.,.,TRBJ1-5,CASRQRQNNQPQHF,TGTGCCAGCAGGCAAAGACAGAACAATCAGCCCCAGCATTTT
TRBV7-2,TRBD2,.,TRBJ2-7,CASSLGAGELGEQYF,TGTGCCAGCAGCTTAGGGGCGGGAGAGCTCGGGGAGCAGTACTTC
TRBV19,.,.,TRBJ2-1,CASSLGIAPYNEQFF,TGTGCCAGTAGCCTCGGGATAGCGCCCTACAATGAGCAGTTCTTC
TRBV28,.,.,TRBJ1-2,CASSLREGKGYTF,TGTGCCAGCAGTTTACGGGAGGGGAAAGGCTACACCTTC
TRBV6-5,.,once,TRBJ2-1,CASSYSDTVNEQFF,TGTGCCAGCAGTTACTCGGACACCGTCAATGAGCAGTTCTTC
TRBV5-4,.,many,TRBJ1-1,CASSGTGTTEAFF,TGTGCCAGCAGCGGAACAGGAACCACTGAAGCTTTCTTT
TRBV7-2,TRBD2,.,TRBJ2-1,CASSLVSGGNEQFF,TGTGCCAGCAGCTTAGTGAGCGGGGGCAATGAGCAGTTCTTC